A single sample gave rise to the 18 T cell receptor beta chains below, sequenced in a study of long-term antiretroviral therapy in people with HIV. Assay version v3.0 of immunoSEQ was used, and it was run at survey level. Produced via immunoSEQ multiplex PCR; TCRdb's table is partial and in-frame only. Of 25,000 to 35,000 clones listed, around 93% are singletons. Sequenced here: unsorted PBMCs, sampled around 7.4 years after starting antiretroviral therapy. The receptors were gathered from a man in his fifties with HIV.

V is TRBV19 and J is TRBJ2-2; TRBD1 might be the D (6 bases). This CDR3 is built from 16 residues. V gave up 4 bases and J gave up 2 bases, with 14 bases separating them. Germline assignment: CDR1 LNHDA and CDR2 SQIVND (reference sequence). The CDR3 DNA reads TGTGCCAGTAGTAACCCCGGACAGTCAAACACCGGGGAGCTGTTTTTT. This gives the protein CASSNPGQSNTGELFF. The full variable domain, completed using reference TRBV19 and TRBJ2-2, is DGGITQSPKYLFRKEGQNVTLSCEQNLNHDAMYWYRQDPGQGLRLIYYSQIVNDFQKGDIAEGYSVSREKKESFPLTVTSAQKNPTAFYLCASSNPGQSNTGELFFGEGSRLTVL.

This chain uses TRBV7-9 with TRBJ2-2, with a weak D call TRBD1 (6 bases). The CDR3 covers 16 residues. V shed 4 bases and J shed 1 base, with 13 bases lying between them. CDR1 SEHNR and CDR2 FQNEAQ come from the germline V gene (reference sequence). CDR3 in DNA: TGTGCCAGCAGCTCACAGGGTCTGGAGAACACCGGGGAGCTGTTTTTT. Translated, it gives CASSSQGLENTGELFF.

The chain couples TRBV5-1 to TRBJ2-3, with TRBD2 as a possible D gene (5 bases). Per the germline V gene, CDR1 is SGHRS and CDR2 is YFSETQ. V lost 6 bases to trimming and J lost 1 base, with 15 bases between them. This CDR3 comprises 15 residues. CDR3 sequence reads: CASTEDLVGTDTQYF. The CDR3 DNA sequence: TGCGCCAGCACCGAGGACTTGGTTGGCACAGATACGCAGTATTTT. The full variable domain, its missing parts supplied by reference TRBV5-1 and TRBJ2-3, is KAGVTQTPRYLIKTRGQQVTLSCSPISGHRSVSWYQQTPGQGLQFLFEYFSETQRNKGNFPGRFSGRQFSNSRSEMNVSTLELGDSALYLCASTEDLVGTDTQYFGPGTRLTVL.

The chain is built from TRBV9 and TRBJ2-3; D possibly matches TRBD1 or TRBD2 (7 bases each). V was cut by 0 bases and J by 2 bases, with 13 bases left in between. The CDR3 has 16 residues. Germline V gene data show CDR1 as SGDLS and CDR2 as YYNGEE. CDR3 in DNA: TGTGCCAGCAGCGTAGCGGGGGGACAGACCACAGATACGCAGTATTTT. Translating gives CASSVAGGQTTDTQYF.

This clone appeared a single time. This specimen includes other DNA sequences encoding the same CDR3. The chain has TRBV30 and TRBJ2-7, with TRBD2 matching over 7 bases. V dropped 2 bases and J dropped 4; count of bases not matched to a gene: 8. The CDR3 runs to 14 residues. Looked up from germline, CDR1 is GTSNPN and CDR2 is SVGIG (reference sequence). CDR3 amino acids: CAWSLGGGGYEQYF. The CDR3 nucleotides are TGTGCCTGGAGTCTGGGCGGGGGTGGTTACGAGCAGTACTTC.

V and J are TRBV27 and TRBJ2-1; D remains unclear. The CDR3 extends over 14 amino acids. Looked up from germline, CDR1 is MNHEY and CDR2 is SMNVEV (reference sequence). The V and J ends lost 0 bases and 5 bases respectively, with 8 bases between them. CDR3 nucleotide sequence: TGTGCCAGCAGTTTATCCCAAACACACAATGAGCAGTTCTTC. It specifies CASSLSQTHNEQFF.

This sequence joins TRBV9 and TRBJ2-7; a weak D match, TRBD2 (5 bases). Trimming stripped 4 bases from V and 4 bases from J, with 18 bases between. The CDR3 loop spans 15 amino acids. CDR1 is SGDLS and CDR2 is YYNGEE in the germline V gene. The CDR3 nucleotides read TGTGCCAGCAGCCTGGGAAGAGGGCTACTATACGAGCAGTACTTC. The encoded protein is CASSLGRGLLYEQYF.

The chain carries TRBV28 and TRBJ1-5; TRBD1 is a possible D gene (5 bases). CDR3 length equals 16 residues. Per the germline V gene, CDR1 is MDHEN and CDR2 is SYDVKM. V was cut by 4 bases and J by 4 bases, with 17 bases left in between. The CDR3 loop reads CASSSLLGHGNQPQHF. In nucleotides, the CDR3 is TGTGCCAGCAGTTCCCTATTGGGGCATGGGAATCAGCCCCAGCATTTT.

This chain links TRBV7-2 with TRBJ1-2, with D uncertain. The CDR3 is 14 residues long. Between the trimmed V and J ends, which lost 2 bases and 6 bases, there was a span of 13 bases. In germline, CDR1 is SGHTA, CDR2 FQGNSA. The CDR3 DNA follows: TGTGCCAGCAGCTTACTTCCGCAGTCCGATGGCTACACCTTC. Translated, it gives CASSLLPQSDGYTF.

The CDR3: CASSQDPGTTDPYEQYF. DNA for the CDR3: TGCGCCAGCAGCCAAGATCCTGGGACAACCGATCCCTACGAGCAGTACTTC. The chain joins TRBV4-3 to TRBJ2-7; weak D call: TRBD1 (6 bases). Germline V gene data show CDR1 as LGHNA and CDR2 as YSLEER. The ends were cut back, 0 bases at V and 2 bases at J, with 17 bases in the middle. This CDR3 has 17 amino acids.

The chain combines TRBV5-5 with TRBJ1-5; weak D call: TRBD1 (5 bases). The CDR3 has 16 amino acids. The V and J ends lost 1 base and 0 bases respectively, with 11 bases between them. Germline assignment: CDR1 SGHKS and CDR2 YYEKEE (reference sequence). The CDR3 reads CASSLLGGDSNQPQHF. The DNA for the CDR3 is TGTGCCAGCAGCTTGCTTGGAGGGGATAGCAATCAGCCCCAGCATTTT.

V usage is TRBV7-8 and J usage is TRBJ1-5, with a weak D call TRBD1 (6 bases). The germline V gene has CDR1 SGHVS and CDR2 FQNEAQ. Trimming took 3 bases from V and 3 from J, leaving 12 bases between them. The CDR3 sequence is 15 residues long. CDR3 amino acids: CASSFQPGANQPQHF. CDR3 bases: TGTGCCAGCAGCTTCCAACCGGGGGCCAATCAGCCCCAGCATTTT. The full variable domain, in which reference TRBV7-8 and TRBJ1-5 provide the parts outside the CDR3, is GAGVSQSPRYKVAKRGQDVALRCDPISGHVSLFWYQQALGQGPEFLTYFQNEAQLDKSGLPSDRFFAERPEGSVSTLKIQRTQQEDSAVYLCASSFQPGANQPQHFGDGTRLSIL.

The chain recombines TRBV2 with TRBJ1-3; 7 bases line up with TRBD1. The CDR3 covers 14 residues. The J segment lost 3 bases and the V segment lost 6 bases, leaving 5 bases of the junction unmatched. Germline-derived CDR1 and CDR2 are SNHLY and FYNNEI. CDR3 bases: TGTGCCAGCAGACAGGGGCTCGGTGGAAACACCATATATTTT. This encodes CASRQGLGGNTIYF.

This chain joins TRBV30 and TRBJ2-7; no clear D gene. The CDR3 has 12 amino acids. The V gene's germline CDR1 is GTSNPN and CDR2 SVGIG (reference sequence). The V gene lost 1 base and the J gene lost 2 bases, with 6 bases spanning the gap. CDR3 sequence (DNA): TGTGCCTGGAGTGCGGGCCCCTACGAGCAGTACTTC. Translating it yields CAWSAGPYEQYF.

V is TRBV11-3 and J is TRBJ1-1; D uncertain. The CDR3 is 15 amino acids. The germline gives CDR1 SGHNT, CDR2 YENEEA. The V end lost 5 bases, the J end lost 0 bases, and 13 bases lay between the germline ends. CDR3 in DNA: TGTGCCAGCAGCCTCGACGGGAGTATGAACACTGAAGCTTTCTTT. Amino acids: CASSLDGSMNTEAFF.

The rearrangement joins TRBV7-6 to TRBJ2-7; 7 positions agree with TRBD1. J lost 6 bases, V lost 1 base, and 3 bases had no gene match. The germline V gene has CDR1 SGHVS and CDR2 FNYEAQ. The CDR3 covers 13 residues. This CDR3 is CASSLGTGGEQYF. The CDR3 region has the DNA TGTGCCAGCAGCTTAGGGACAGGAGGCGAGCAGTACTTC.

The rearrangement joins TRBV15 to TRBJ1-2; 11 bases line up with TRBD1. The V gene's germline CDR1 is LNHNV and CDR2 YYDKDF (reference sequence). V gave up 5 bases and J gave up 4 bases; unmatched junction bases: 6. The CDR3 runs to 15 residues. The CDR3 reads CATSLGQGGSYGYTF. CDR3 coding DNA: TGTGCCACCAGCCTGGGACAGGGGGGTAGCTATGGCTACACCTTC.

V gene TRBV7-3 combines with J gene TRBJ2-3; 7 nucleotides match TRBD2. This CDR3 comprises 16 residues. Germline loops: CDR1 SGHTA, CDR2 FQGTGA. With V trimmed by 2 bases and J by 2 bases, 7 bases remained unmatched. The CDR3 reads CASSLLGGGVTDTQYF. The CDR3 DNA follows: TGTGCCAGCAGCTTATTGGGGGGAGGGGTCACAGATACGCAGTATTTT.